These T cell receptor beta chains were read from a single sample in a study of blood T cell repertoires in COVID-19. Only in-frame clones appear in the TCRdb table, and some are missing; sequencing was by immunoSEQ multiplex PCR. The sample shows about 310,000 clones, approximately 88% of them seen only once. What was sequenced was PBMCs or T cells enriched from blood (not recorded which). These receptor sequences come from a young woman who had recovered from COVID-19. The CDR3 runs from the conserved cysteine through the conserved F or W. The D gene is left open where the match is weak. A row's size may be missing; if present it is once, few, many or a size class.

TRBJ2-7 | TRBV19 | TRBD1 | 14 | . | TGTGCCAGTAGTCTATCGACAGGGCCCTACGAGCAGTACTTC | CASSLSTGPYEQYF
TRBJ2-7 | TRBV6-2/TRBV6-3 | TRBD2 | 16 | . | TGTGCCAGCAGCATGAGCGGGAGTATCGATGGATACGAGCAGTACTTC | CASSMSGSIDGYEQYF
TRBJ2-5 | TRBV6-4 | TRBD2 | 17 | . | TGTGCCAGCAGTGACTCGGGCACGGGGGGGTACCAAGAGACCCAGTACTTC | CASSDSGTGGYQETQYF
TRBJ2-1 | TRBV9 | . | 15 | . | TGTGCCAGCAGCGTAGCGGGATTAGGTTACAATGAGCAGTTCTTC | CASSVAGLGYNEQFF
TRBJ2-1 | TRBV9 | TRBD2 | 15 | . | TGTGCCAGCAGCGTAGTGACTAGCGGGTACAATGAGCAGTTCTTC | CASSVVTSGYNEQFF
TRBJ1-5 | TRBV29-1 | TRBD1 | 13 | . | TGCAGCATACAGGGGGGGTACAATCAGCCCCAGCATTTT | CSIQGGYNQPQHF
TRBJ1-1 | TRBV5-8 | TRBD1 | 12 | . | TGTGCCAGCAACGACGACAGGGTGGGAGCTTTCTTT | CASNDDRVGAFF
TRBJ2-4 | TRBV7-2 | . | 17 | . | TGTGCCAGCAGCTTAGTCACGCGGGTTCCCTCCAAAAACATTCAGTACTTC | CASSLVTRVPSKNIQYF
TRBJ2-2 | TRBV14 | . | 15 | . | TGTGCCAGCAGCCCTGACTGGGGGGTCCCCGGGGAGCTGTTTTTT | CASSPDWGVPGELFF
TRBJ1-3 | TRBV10-3 | TRBD1 | 21 | few | TGTGCCATCAGTGAGTTAGTCGCGGGACAGGTTCGGGTTGGCTCTGGAAACACCATATATTTT | CAISELVAGQVRVGSGNTIYF
TRBJ2-1 | TRBV20-1 | . | 11 | . | TGCAGTGCGACCGGACACAGTGAGCAGTTCTTC | CSATGHSEQFF
TRBJ1-2 | TRBV7-5 | . | 14 | once | TGTGTCAGAAGCTTATCCGACAGGGGGGATGGCTACACCTTC | CVRSLSDRGDGYTF
TRBJ1-6 | TRBV7-2 | TRBD1 | 16 | . | TGTGCCAGCAGCTCCCATACAGGGGGCAGAAGTTCACCCCTCCACTTT | CASSSHTGGRSSPLHF
TRBJ2-7 | TRBV23-1 | TRBD1 | 14 | . | TGCGCCACCCCCAAGGGGACAGGGTCCCACGAGCAGTACTTC | CATPKGTGSHEQYF
TRBJ1-2 | TRBV11-1 | TRBD1 | 14 | few | TGTGCCAGCAGCTTCAAACAGGGGTACTATGGCTACACCTTC | CASSFKQGYYGYTF
TRBJ1-2 | TRBV24-1 | . | 16 | . | TGTGCCACCAGTGATTTCCCATGGGGGGGAAGCGGCGGCTACACCTTC | CATSDFPWGGSGGYTF
TRBJ2-2 | TRBV16 | TRBD1 | 17 | . | TGTGCCAGCAGCCGTGACAATACATACAGGGGTACCGGGGAGCTGTTTTTT | CASSRDNTYRGTGELFF
TRBJ1-2 | TRBV7-9 | . | 14 | . | TGTGCCAGCAGCTTAGTAGCGCCAGCATATGGCTACACCTTC | CASSLVAPAYGYTF
TRBJ2-1 | TRBV11-3 | TRBD2 | 15 | . | TGTGCCAGCAGCTTAGCGGGAGGGCCCTACAATGAGCAGTTCTTC | CASSLAGGPYNEQFF
TRBJ2-5 | TRBV4-3 | . | 17 | . | TGCGCCAGCAGCCAAGGGCCTCCCTACAGGGTTCAAGAGACCCAGTACTTC | CASSQGPPYRVQETQYF
TRBJ1-2 | TRBV28 | . | 13 | . | TGTGCCACAAAGACGCGGCTTCTTGGAGGCTACACCTTC | CATKTRLLGGYTF
TRBJ1-2 | TRBV27 | TRBD1 | 14 | . | TGTGCCAGCAGTCCATGGGACAGGGGGCGTGGCTACACCTTC | CASSPWDRGRGYTF
TRBJ2-5 | TRBV7-3 | TRBD1 | 16 | . | TGTGCCAGCAGCGTCTCGGGACAGGGAGAGCAAGAGACCCAGTACTTC | CASSVSGQGEQETQYF
TRBJ1-5 | TRBV5-6 | TRBD1 | 15 | . | TGTGCCAGCAGCACGAGGGACAGGAGGGGTCAGCCCCAGCATTTT | CASSTRDRRGQPQHF
TRBJ2-6 | TRBV4-3 | . | 20 | once | TGCGCCAGCAGCCAAGATCGGGTTAGACGAGGCCGCTCTGGGGCCAACGTCCTGACTTTC | CASSQDRVRRGRSGANVLTF
TRBJ2-1 | TRBV6-5 | . | 11 | . | TGTGCCACCGCAAGGGGTCGGGAGCAGTTCTTC | CATARGREQFF
TRBJ1-1 | TRBV12-3/TRBV12-4 | . | 13 | few | TGTGCCAGCAGTCTGGACAAGAACACTGAAGCTTTCTTT | CASSLDKNTEAFF
TRBJ2-3 | TRBV6-6 | TRBD2 | 16 | . | TGTGCCAGCAGCCCTTGGACTAGCGGGAGCGCAGATACGCAGTATTTT | CASSPWTSGSADTQYF
TRBJ1-5 | TRBV6-2/TRBV6-3 | . | 16 | . | TGTGCCAGCAGTTACTCGCGGCAGTATTTCAATCAGCCCCAGCATTTT | CASSYSRQYFNQPQHF
TRBJ1-1 | TRBV18 | . | 14 | once | TGTGCCAGCTCACCGCAACATACGAACACTGAAGCTTTCTTT | CASSPQHTNTEAFF
TRBJ1-1 | TRBV6-5 | . | 15 | . | TGTGCCAGCAGTCCTTACCCAGACAAGAACACTGAAGCTTTCTTT | CASSPYPDKNTEAFF
TRBJ1-2 | TRBV6-1 | . | 15 | . | TGTGCCAGCAGTGATTCACCGAACGGGGGCTATGGCTACACCTTC | CASSDSPNGGYGYTF
TRBJ1-3 | TRBV7-9 | . | 16 | . | TGTGCCAGCAGCTTAGCTAATCGGGTTTCGGGAAACACCATATATTTT | CASSLANRVSGNTIYF
TRBJ2-7 | TRBV5-1 | TRBD2 | 16 | . | TGCGCCAGCAGCCCACCCATAGCGGGACTAACCTACGAGCAGTACTTC | CASSPPIAGLTYEQYF
TRBJ2-5 | TRBV29-1 | . | 18 | . | TGCAGCGTTGAAGATATGGGCGGGCGGAATCCCACCATTGAGACCCAGTACTTC | CSVEDMGGRNPTIETQYF
TRBJ1-2 | TRBV5-1 | TRBD1 | 17 | . | TGCGCCAGCAGCTTGGGGGGGACAGGACAGATTGACTATGGCTACACCTTC | CASSLGGTGQIDYGYTF
TRBJ2-7 | TRBV6-2/TRBV6-3 | . | 12 | . | TGTGCCAGCAGTAAACGTATGAGCGAGCAGTACTTC | CASSKRMSEQYF
TRBJ1-5 | TRBV15 | . | 19 | . | TGTGCCACCAGCAGAGACCAATTCACAGGGTTTTTCAGCAATCAGCCCCAGCATTTT | CATSRDQFTGFFSNQPQHF
TRBJ1-1 | TRBV30 | . | 13 | . | TGTGCCTGGAGTGTAGGGGAAGACACTGAAGCTTTCTTT | CAWSVGEDTEAFF
TRBJ1-1 | TRBV7-9 | TRBD1 | 16 | . | TGTGCCAGCAGCTTCTTACAGGGGGCGATGGACACTGAAGCTTTCTTT | CASSFLQGAMDTEAFF
TRBJ1-3 | TRBV7-2 | TRBD1 | 15 | . | TGTGCCAGCAGCCCGTGGGACAGCTCTGGAAACACCATATATTTT | CASSPWDSSGNTIYF
TRBJ1-2 | TRBV4-3 | TRBD1 | 15 | . | TGCGCCAGCACCGTAATCAGGGGGGAACTTTATGGCTACACCTTC | CASTVIRGELYGYTF
TRBJ1-1 | TRBV15 | . | 13 | . | TGTGCCACCAGCAGAGATGAGGAGGCCGCCGCTTTCTTT | CATSRDEEAAAFF
TRBJ1-5 | TRBV7-3 | . | 19 | . | TGTGCCAGCAGCTTAGATACGGGGACACAATATGATAGCAATCAGCCCCAGCATTTT | CASSLDTGTQYDSNQPQHF